A selection of T cell receptor beta chains follows, all from one sample in a study of control samples from healthy donors and cancer patients. Assay: immunoSEQ multiplex PCR; the TCRdb copy retains only in-frame clones and omits some. The repertoire holds around 94,000 clones, 90% seen once, with less than 4.5% in the top ten. Sample: blood. All receptors come from a woman aged 18 to 35 in good health. CDR3s include the opening cysteine and the closing phenylalanine or tryptophan. The D gene is left open where the match is weak. Size is omitted from some rows. Given values are once, few, many or a class for expanded clones.

size	length	V	D	J	DNA	CDR3
-	11	TRBV6-5	-	TRBJ1-1	TGTGCCAGCAGTTACGGCGGGTTAGCTTTCTTT	CASSYGGLAFF
-	14	TRBV5-6	TRBD1	TRBJ2-3	TGTGCCAGCAGCGGGACAGGGGGCGCGGGTACGCAGTATTTT	CASSGTGGAGTQYF
-	13	TRBV15	-	TRBJ1-1	TGTGCCACCAGGGAGACACGTACCACTGAAGCTTTCTTT	CATRETRTTEAFF
-	15	TRBV5-1	TRBD1	TRBJ2-7	TGCGCCAGCAGCCAAAAACAGGGGATCGGCTTCGAGCAGTACTTC	CASSQKQGIGFEQYF
-	13	TRBV2	-	TRBJ1-2	TGTGCCAGCAGGTACACAGGGTCGGATGGCTACACCTTC	CASRYTGSDGYTF
-	15	TRBV19	TRBD1	TRBJ1-2	TGTGCCAGTAGTACCCCTAGGACAGGGATCTATGGCTACACCTTC	CASSTPRTGIYGYTF
-	13	TRBV6-5	-	TRBJ2-7	TGTGCCAGCAGTAATGGACGGGTAAACGAGCAGTACTTC	CASSNGRVNEQYF
once	13	TRBV7-8	-	TRBJ2-1	TGTGCCAGCAGCTTATTAGCCCTAAATGAGCAGTTCTTC	CASSLLALNEQFF
-	14	TRBV18	TRBD1	TRBJ1-2	TGTGCCAGCTCACCCCGGAGGGGGCTGGCTGGCTACACCTTC	CASSPRRGLAGYTF
-	12	TRBV7-3	-	TRBJ2-7	TGTGCCAGCAGCTTCACAGGGAACGAGCAGTACTTC	CASSFTGNEQYF
few	12	TRBV27	-	TRBJ1-4	TGTGCCAGCACTTCTGGGAGTGAAAAACTGTTTTTT	CASTSGSEKLFF
-	13	TRBV6-5	-	TRBJ1-6	TGTGCCAGCAGTTTTAGTGGGAATTCACCCCTCCACTTT	CASSFSGNSPLHF
-	14	TRBV5-1	TRBD1	TRBJ1-2	TGCGCCAGCAGCTTCGAACAGGGGGTCGATGGCTACACCTTC	CASSFEQGVDGYTF
-	16	TRBV2	-	TRBJ1-3	TGTGCCAGCAGTTTGAGGACACCCAGTTCTGGAAACACCATATATTTT	CASSLRTPSSGNTIYF
-	14	TRBV18	-	TRBJ2-5	TGTGCCAGCTTCGAACGTCTAGCACAAGAGACCCAGTACTTC	CASFERLAQETQYF
-	12	TRBV7-3	TRBD1	TRBJ1-1	TGTGCCATCCCGGACAGGGACACTGAAGCTTTCTTT	CAIPDRDTEAFF
-	12	TRBV19	-	TRBJ2-7	TGTGCCAGTAGTATCGGGGGCTACGAGCAGTACTTC	CASSIGGYEQYF
-	15	TRBV4-2	-	TRBJ1-2	TGTGCCAGCAGCCAAGAAGAGGCTTACCACTATGGCTACACCTTC	CASSQEEAYHYGYTF
many	15	TRBV11-1	-	TRBJ2-2	TGTGCCAGCAGCCTTCGGGACCGAGACACCGGGGAGCTGTTTTTT	CASSLRDRDTGELFF
-	14	TRBV5-4	-	TRBJ2-2	TGTGCCAGCAGCTTGGATACGAACACCGGGGAGCTGTTTTTT	CASSLDTNTGELFF
few	15	TRBV5-4	-	TRBJ2-1	TGTGCCAGCAGCTTCCCCGGTAGCTCCTACAATGAGCAGTTCTTC	CASSFPGSSYNEQFF
once	16	TRBV11-2	TRBD1	TRBJ2-4	TGTGCCAGCAGCACACCCCTCCGGCCAGGGGGCCCCCTTCAGTACTTC	CASSTPLRPGGPLQYF
-	14	TRBV2	-	TRBJ1-1	TGTGCCAGCACTGCGGGCAGGGGTTCCAATGAAGCTTTCTTT	CASTAGRGSNEAFF
medium-sized	13	TRBV29-1	-	TRBJ2-2	TGCAGCGTTGGGGGCGCGAACACCGGGGAGCTGTTTTTT	CSVGGANTGELFF
-	15	TRBV9	-	TRBJ2-7	TGTGCCAGCAGCGCGGGACACACAATCATATACGAGCAGTACTTC	CASSAGHTIIYEQYF